This T cell receptor (beta chain) was captured by sequencing in a study of shared clonotypes between healthy human individuals. Study summary: Two women and a few men aged 18 to 49 served as donors. Study-level findings and limits: Generally, estimated richness proved larger in naive subsets than it did in memory subsets. Generation probability values for non-shared clonotypes were lower than those for clonotypes shared by all four donors.

Of note for this clone: Its target is unknown.

This CDR3 contains 13 residues. V lost 6 bases, J lost 5 bases, and 16 bases lay in between. Germline V gene data show CDR1 as SQVTM and CDR2 as ANQGSEA. Naive CD8 cells lacked CD45RO, underwent positive selection for CCR7 and left out terminally differentiated effector memory CD45RA+ cells. Clones were read by immunoSEQ multiplex PCR, and TCRdb kept only the in-frame ones, dropping some. This table has about 1,900,000 clones, about 94% appearing once. This sequence was found in a man between 18 and 29 years old in good health. The gene calls are TRBV29-1 and TRBJ1-1; D not resolved. Sequencing was performed on naive CD8+ T cells sorted from blood. The CDR3 sequence: CSVVPGGGTEAFF. The CDR3 DNA is TGCAGCGTAGTACCAGGAGGTGGGACTGAAGCTTTCTTT.